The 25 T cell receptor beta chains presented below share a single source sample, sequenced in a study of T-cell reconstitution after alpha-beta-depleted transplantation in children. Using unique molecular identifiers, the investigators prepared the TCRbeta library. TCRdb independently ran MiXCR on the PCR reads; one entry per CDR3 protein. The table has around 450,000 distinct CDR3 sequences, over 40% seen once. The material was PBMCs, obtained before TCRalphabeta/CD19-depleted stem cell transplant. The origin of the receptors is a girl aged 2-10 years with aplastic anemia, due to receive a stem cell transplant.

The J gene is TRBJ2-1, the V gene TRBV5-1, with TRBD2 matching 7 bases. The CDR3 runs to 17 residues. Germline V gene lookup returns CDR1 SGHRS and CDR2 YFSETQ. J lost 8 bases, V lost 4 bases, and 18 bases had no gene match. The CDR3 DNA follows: TGCGCCAGCAGCCGGGGGGTTTTGACCCAATTGGGGGATGAGCAGTTCTTC. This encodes CASSRGVLTQLGDEQFF.

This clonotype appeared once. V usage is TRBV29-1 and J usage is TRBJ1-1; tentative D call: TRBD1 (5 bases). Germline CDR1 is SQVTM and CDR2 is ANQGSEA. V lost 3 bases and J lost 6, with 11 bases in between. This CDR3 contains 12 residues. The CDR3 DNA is TGCAGCGTTGAGCCGACGGGGCCTGAAGCTTTCTTT. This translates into CSVEPTGPEAFF.

This chain's CDR3 is CSARTSGRADTQYF. CDR3 DNA sequence: TGCAGTGCTAGAACTAGCGGGAGGGCAGATACGCAGTATTTT. This chain connects TRBV20-1 to TRBJ2-3; 13 nucleotides line up with TRBD2. The CDR3 extends over 14 amino acids. V dropped 2 bases and J dropped 4; count of bases not matched to a gene: 0. Germline CDR1 is DFQATT and CDR2 is SNEGSKA (reference sequence).

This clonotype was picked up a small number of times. CDR3 nucleotide sequence: TGCAGTGCTAGACGGGGAGCCGTCGATTCACCCCTCCACTTT. Its protein is CSARRGAVDSPLHF. The chain recombines TRBV20-1 with TRBJ1-6; D unresolved. The CDR3 totals 14 residues. With 2 bases removed from V and 8 bases from J, the gap between germline ends came to 13 bases. CDR1 and CDR2 from the germline V gene are DFQATT and SNEGSKA (reference sequence).

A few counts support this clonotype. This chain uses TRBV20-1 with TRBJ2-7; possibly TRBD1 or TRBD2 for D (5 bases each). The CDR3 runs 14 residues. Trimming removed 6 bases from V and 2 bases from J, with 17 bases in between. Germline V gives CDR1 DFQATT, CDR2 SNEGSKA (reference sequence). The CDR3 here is CSAPSSGTAYEQYF. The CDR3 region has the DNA TGCAGTGCCCCTAGTTCAGGGACGGCCTACGAGCAGTACTTC.

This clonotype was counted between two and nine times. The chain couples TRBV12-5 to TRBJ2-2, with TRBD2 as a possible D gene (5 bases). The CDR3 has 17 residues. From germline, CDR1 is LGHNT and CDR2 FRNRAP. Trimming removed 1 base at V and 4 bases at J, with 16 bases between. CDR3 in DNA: TGTGCTAGTGGTTTGGGACCCAAACTAGGTATCACCGGGGAGCTGTTTTTT. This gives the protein CASGLGPKLGITGELFF.

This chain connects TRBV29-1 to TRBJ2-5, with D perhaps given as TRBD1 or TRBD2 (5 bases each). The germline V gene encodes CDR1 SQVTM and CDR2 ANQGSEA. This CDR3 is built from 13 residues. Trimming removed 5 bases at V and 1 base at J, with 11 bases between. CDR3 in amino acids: CSVPPGRQETQYF. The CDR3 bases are TGCAGCGTTCCTCCGGGACGCCAAGAGACCCAGTACTTC.

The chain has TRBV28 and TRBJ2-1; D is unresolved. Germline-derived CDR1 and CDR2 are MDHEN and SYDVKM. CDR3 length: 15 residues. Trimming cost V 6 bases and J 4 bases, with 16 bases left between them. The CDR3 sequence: CASSLPFGLYNEQFF. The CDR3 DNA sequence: TGTGCCAGCAGCCTTCCTTTCGGTTTATACAATGAGCAGTTCTTC. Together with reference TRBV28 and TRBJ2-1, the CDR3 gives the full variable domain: DVKVTQSSRYLVKRTGEKVFLECVQDMDHENMFWYRQDPGLGLRLIYFSYDVKMKEKGDIPEGYSVSREKKERFSLILESASTNQTSMYLCASSLPFGLYNEQFFGPGTRLTVL.

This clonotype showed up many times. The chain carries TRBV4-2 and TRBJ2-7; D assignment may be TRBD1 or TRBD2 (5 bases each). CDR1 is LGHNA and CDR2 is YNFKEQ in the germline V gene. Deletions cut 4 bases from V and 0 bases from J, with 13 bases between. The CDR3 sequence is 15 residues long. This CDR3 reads CASSLGVTSSYEQYF. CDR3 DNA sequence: TGTGCCAGCAGCCTGGGGGTCACATCCTCCTACGAGCAGTACTTC.

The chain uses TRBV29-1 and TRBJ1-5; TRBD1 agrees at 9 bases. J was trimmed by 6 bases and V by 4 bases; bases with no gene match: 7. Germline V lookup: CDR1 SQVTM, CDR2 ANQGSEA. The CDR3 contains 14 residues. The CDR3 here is CSVGRDRVGQPQHF. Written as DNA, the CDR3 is TGCAGCGTTGGCCGGGACAGGGTTGGTCAGCCCCAGCATTTT.

CDR3 residues: CASSFSPSSDTQYF. The CDR3 nucleotides read TGTGCCAGCAGTTTCAGTCCCAGCTCAGATACGCAGTATTTT. The J gene is TRBJ2-3, the V gene TRBV12-3 or TRBV12-4, with D hard to call. Trimming took 3 bases from V and 4 from J, leaving 11 bases between them. CDR3 length: 14 residues.

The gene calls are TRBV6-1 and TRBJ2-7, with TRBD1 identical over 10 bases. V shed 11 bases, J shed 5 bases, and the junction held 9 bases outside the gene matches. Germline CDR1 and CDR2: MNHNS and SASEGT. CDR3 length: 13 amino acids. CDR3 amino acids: CAGSGTGVNEQYF. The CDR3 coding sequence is TGTGCCGGTTCCGGGACAGGGGTAAACGAGCAGTACTTC.

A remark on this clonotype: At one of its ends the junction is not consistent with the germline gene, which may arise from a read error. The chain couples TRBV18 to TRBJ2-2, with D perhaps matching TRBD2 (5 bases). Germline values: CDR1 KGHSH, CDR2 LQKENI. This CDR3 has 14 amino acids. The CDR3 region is CASSPGKLAGKLFF. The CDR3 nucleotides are TGTGCCAGCTCACCGGGAAAACTGGCCGGGAAGCTGTTTTTT. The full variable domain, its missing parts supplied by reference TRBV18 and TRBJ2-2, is NAGVMQNPRHLVRRRGQEARLRCSPMKGHSHVYWYRQLPEEGLKFMVYLQKENIIDESGMPKERFSAEFPKEGPSILRIQQVVRGDSAAYFCASSPGKLAGKLFFGEGSRLTVL.

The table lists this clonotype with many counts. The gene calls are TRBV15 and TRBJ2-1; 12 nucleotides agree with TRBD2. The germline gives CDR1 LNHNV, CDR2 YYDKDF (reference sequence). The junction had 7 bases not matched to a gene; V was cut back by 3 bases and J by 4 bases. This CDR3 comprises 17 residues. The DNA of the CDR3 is TGTGCCACCAGCAGCCGGACTAGCGGGACCTTTTACAATGAGCAGTTCTTC. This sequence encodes CATSSRTSGTFYNEQFF.

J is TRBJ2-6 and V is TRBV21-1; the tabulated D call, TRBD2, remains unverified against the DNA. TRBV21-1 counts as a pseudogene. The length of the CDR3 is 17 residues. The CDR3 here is CASSPWTGLSGANVLTF. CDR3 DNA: TGTGCCAGCAGCCCGTGGACGGGACTCTCTGGGGCCAACGTCCTGACTTTC.

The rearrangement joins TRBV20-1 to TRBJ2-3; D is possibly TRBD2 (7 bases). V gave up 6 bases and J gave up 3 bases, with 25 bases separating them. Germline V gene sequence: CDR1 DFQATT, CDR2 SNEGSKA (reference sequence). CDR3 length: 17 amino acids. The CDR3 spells CSAIGAGGPMVTDTQYF. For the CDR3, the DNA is TGCAGTGCCATTGGGGCCGGGGGGCCAATGGTAACAGATACGCAGTATTTT.

The CDR3 region has the DNA TGTGCCAGCAGCCCAGGGACGGACTACTGGGAGCAGTTCTTC. Residues: CASSPGTDYWEQFF. The chain is built from TRBV5-8 and TRBJ2-1, with TRBD2 as a possible D gene (6 bases). The CDR3 is made up of 14 amino acids. Trimming removed 4 bases from V and 10 bases from J, with 18 bases in between. The V gene's germline CDR1 is SGHTS and CDR2 YDEGEE.

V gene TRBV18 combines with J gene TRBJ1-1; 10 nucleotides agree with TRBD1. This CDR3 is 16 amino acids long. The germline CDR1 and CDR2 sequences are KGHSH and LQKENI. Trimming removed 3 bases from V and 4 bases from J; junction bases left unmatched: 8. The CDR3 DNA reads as TGTGCCAGCTCACCGGTTGTAGGACAGGGGGGCACTGAAGCTTTCTTT. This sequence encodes CASSPVVGQGGTEAFF.

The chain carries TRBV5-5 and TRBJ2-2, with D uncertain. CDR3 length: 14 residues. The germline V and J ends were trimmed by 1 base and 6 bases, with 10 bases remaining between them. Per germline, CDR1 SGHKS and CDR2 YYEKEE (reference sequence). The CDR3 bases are TGTGCCAGCAGCTTGAATGTTAACCCCGGGGAGCTGTTTTTT. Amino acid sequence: CASSLNVNPGELFF.

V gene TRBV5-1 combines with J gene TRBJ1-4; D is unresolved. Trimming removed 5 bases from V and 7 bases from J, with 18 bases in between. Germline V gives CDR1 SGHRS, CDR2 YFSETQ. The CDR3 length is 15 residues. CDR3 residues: CASRPQGYRSEKLFF. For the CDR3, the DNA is TGCGCCAGCAGACCCCAAGGATATAGAAGTGAAAAACTGTTTTTT. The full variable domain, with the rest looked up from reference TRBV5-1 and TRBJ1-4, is KAGVTQTPRYLIKTRGQQVTLSCSPISGHRSVSWYQQTPGQGLQFLFEYFSETQRNKGNFPGRFSGRQFSNSRSEMNVSTLELGDSALYLCASRPQGYRSEKLFFGSGTQLSVL.

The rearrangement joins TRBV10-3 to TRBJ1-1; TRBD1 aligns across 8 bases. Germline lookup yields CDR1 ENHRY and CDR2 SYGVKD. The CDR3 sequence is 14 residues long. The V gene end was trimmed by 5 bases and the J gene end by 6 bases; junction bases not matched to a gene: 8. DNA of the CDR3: TGTGCCATCAGTCCCCGACAGGGGTGGGCTGAAGCTTTCTTT. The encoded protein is CAISPRQGWAEAFF.

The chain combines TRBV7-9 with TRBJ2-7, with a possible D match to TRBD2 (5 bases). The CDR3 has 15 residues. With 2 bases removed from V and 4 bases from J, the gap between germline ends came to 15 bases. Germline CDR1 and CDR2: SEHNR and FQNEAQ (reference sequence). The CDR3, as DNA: TGTGCCAGCAGCTTAAGGAGGAACGGGGAGTACGAGCAGTACTTC. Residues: CASSLRRNGEYEQYF.

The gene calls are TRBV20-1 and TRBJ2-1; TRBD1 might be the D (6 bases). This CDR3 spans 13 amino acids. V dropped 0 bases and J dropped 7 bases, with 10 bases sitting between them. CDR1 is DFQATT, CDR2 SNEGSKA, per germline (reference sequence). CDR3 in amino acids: CSARDPTGNEQFF. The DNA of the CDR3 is TGCAGTGCTAGAGATCCTACAGGGAATGAGCAGTTCTTC.

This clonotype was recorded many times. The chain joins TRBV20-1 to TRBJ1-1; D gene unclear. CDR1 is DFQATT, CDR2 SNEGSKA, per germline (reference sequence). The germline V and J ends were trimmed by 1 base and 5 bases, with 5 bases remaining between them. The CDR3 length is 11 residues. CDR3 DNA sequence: TGCAGTGCTAGAGGAGGGACTGAAGCTTTCTTT. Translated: CSARGGTEAFF.

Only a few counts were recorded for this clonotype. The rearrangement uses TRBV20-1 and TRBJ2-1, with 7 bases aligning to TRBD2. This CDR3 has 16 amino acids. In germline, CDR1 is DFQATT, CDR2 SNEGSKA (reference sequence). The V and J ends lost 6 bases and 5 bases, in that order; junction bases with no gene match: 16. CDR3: CSAQEASGNLNNEQFF. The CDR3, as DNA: TGCAGTGCCCAGGAGGCTAGCGGTAACCTCAACAATGAGCAGTTCTTC.